These T cell receptor beta chains were read from a single sample in a study of T cells after yellow fever vaccination. TCRdb processed the 5' RACE reads anew with MiXCR; each CDR3 protein has one entry. The table records about 430,000 distinct CDR3 sequences, around 20% of them present only once. Sequences were derived from PBMCs, sampled before the yellow fever booster vaccination. Receptors originate from a man younger than 35 who received the YFV17D yellow fever vaccine. Each CDR3 is given with its conserved first and last residue. D genes are given only for firm matches. Where a row states a size, it is once, few, many or the class of an expanded clone; other rows omit it.

V	D	size	J	DNA	CDR3
TRBV5-1	.	few	TRBJ1-6	TGCGCCAGCACTACGCAGGGGATTAATTCACCCCTCCACTTT	CASTTQGINSPLHF
TRBV19	.	few	TRBJ2-1	TGTGCCAGTATAGATCTCAGGGTAGGTGAGCAGTTCTTC	CASIDLRVGEQFF
TRBV7-2	.	few	TRBJ2-7	TGTGCCAGCAGCCCAACAGCTCCCACCTACGAGCAGTACTTC	CASSPTAPTYEQYF
TRBV7-3	TRBD1	.	TRBJ2-1	TGTGCCAGCAGCTTAGGACAGGAGATTGGTGAGCAGTTCTTC	CASSLGQEIGEQFF
TRBV6-5	TRBD2	few	TRBJ2-1	TGTGCCAGCAGCCTACTAGCGGGGGCAAGAAATGAGCAGTTCTTC	CASSLLAGARNEQFF
TRBV5-1	.	.	TRBJ1-1	TGCGCCAGCAGCTTTATGAACATGAACACTGAAGCTTTCTTT	CASSFMNMNTEAFF
TRBV7-3	.	.	TRBJ2-1	TGTGCCAGCAGAGAGGGACCGACGGGGAATGAGCAGTTCTTC	CASREGPTGNEQFF
TRBV7-2	TRBD2	few	TRBJ2-1	TGTGCCAGCACCCGGTCGGGGGGGGGCCTCAATGAGCAGTTCTTC	CASTRSGGGLNEQFF
TRBV9	.	few	TRBJ2-6	TGTGCCAGCAGCGTAAGTGGACACATCTCTGGGGCCAACGTCCTGACTTTC	CASSVSGHISGANVLTF
TRBV6-5	TRBD2	.	TRBJ2-5	TGTGCCAGCAGTTATTCCGACGCGGGGGGCGGGGAGACCCAGTACTTC	CASSYSDAGGGETQYF
TRBV6-5	TRBD2	few	TRBJ2-3	TGTGCCAGCAGGGGACTAGCGGGGGGACCCCGCACAGATACGCAGTATTTT	CASRGLAGGPRTDTQYF
TRBV6-5	.	few	TRBJ1-6	TGTGCCAGCAGTTACGGGGGGGGATATAATTCACCCCTCCACTTT	CASSYGGGYNSPLHF
TRBV2	.	.	TRBJ1-6	TGTGCCAGCAGCCCGGGGCCTAATTCACCCCTCCACTTT	CASSPGPNSPLHF
TRBV14	.	.	TRBJ1-2	TGTGCCAGCAGCCAAGATCGAGCTGGCTACACCTTC	CASSQDRAGYTF
TRBV18	.	few	TRBJ2-1	TGTGCCAGCTCACCACCCTCTGGGGGAGACAATGAGCAGTTCTTC	CASSPPSGGDNEQFF
TRBV27	.	few	TRBJ2-7	TGTGCCAGCAGTCCCGGGAACCTCTACGAGCAGTACTTC	CASSPGNLYEQYF
TRBV9	.	few	TRBJ2-7	TGTGCCAGCAGCCCGAGAGGGGGCGGGGCGTGGGACGAGCAGTACTTC	CASSPRGGGAWDEQYF
TRBV20-1	.	few	TRBJ1-2	TGCAGTGCTAGACCTCCGGACGGCCAGAAACTTAACTATGGCTACACCTTC	CSARPPDGQKLNYGYTF
TRBV12-3/TRBV12-4	TRBD1	.	TRBJ1-2	TGTGCCAGCAGTTTCGGGACAGGGGGCTACACCTTC	CASSFGTGGYTF
TRBV18	.	.	TRBJ2-7	TGTGCCAGCTCTCCCGGGACCGCGGGATACGAGCAGTACTTC	CASSPGTAGYEQYF
TRBV5-1	.	.	TRBJ1-1	TGCGCCAGCAGCGACCAGACAGGCTCTGAAGCTTTCTTT	CASSDQTGSEAFF
TRBV15	TRBD1	few	TRBJ1-6	TGTGCCACCACCTTAAGACAGGGAGGCTATAATTCACCCCTCCACTTT	CATTLRQGGYNSPLHF
TRBV4-2	.	.	TRBJ1-5	TGTGCCAGCAGCCCGACCCCCGGGGGCGAACAGCCCCAGCATTTT	CASSPTPGGEQPQHF
TRBV6-5	TRBD2	few	TRBJ2-1	TGTGCCAGCAGTCGACTAGCGGGGGGGCCGAGTAATGAGCAGTTCTTC	CASSRLAGGPSNEQFF
TRBV6-2/TRBV6-3	TRBD1	few	TRBJ2-6	TGTGCCAGCTTCTACGCCGCCGTTCCGGGACAGGAGGGGTCTGGGGCCAACGTCCTGACTTTC	CASFYAAVPGQEGSGANVLTF
TRBV4-1	.	.	TRBJ1-1	TGCGCCAGCAGCCAACAGGAGAGGGCTTTCTTT	CASSQQERAFF
TRBV12-3/TRBV12-4	TRBD1	few	TRBJ1-1	TGTGCCAGCAGTCCGACGACAGGGGGGATTACTGAAGCTTTCTTT	CASSPTTGGITEAFF
TRBV25-1	TRBD1	.	TRBJ1-4	TGTGCCAGCGGGACAGGGCTGAGGGAACTGTTTTTT	CASGTGLRELFF
TRBV5-1	TRBD1	few	TRBJ1-1	TGCGCCAGCAGCAGAGGACAGGGGCGTTTGAACACTGAAGCTTTCTTT	CASSRGQGRLNTEAFF
TRBV25-1	TRBD1	.	TRBJ2-1	TGTGCCAGCAGTGATGACAGGGGAACGGATGAGCAGTTCTTC	CASSDDRGTDEQFF
TRBV12-3/TRBV12-4	.	.	TRBJ1-2	TGTGCCAGCAGTTTAGGGATGGGAGGGATCCTCTATGGCTACACCTTC	CASSLGMGGILYGYTF
TRBV7-9	.	.	TRBJ1-6	TGTGCCAGCAGCTTAGACGGGGTAAGGAATTCACCCCTCCACTTT	CASSLDGVRNSPLHF
TRBV20-1	TRBD1	few	TRBJ2-5	TGCAGTGCTGGTAGGGGGCGCGCGTACCAAGAGACCCAGTACTTC	CSAGRGRAYQETQYF
TRBV24-1	.	few	TRBJ1-2	TGTGCCACCGCCAGCGCGCCAGGTTATGGCTACACCTTC	CATASAPGYGYTF
TRBV4-3	.	many	TRBJ1-2	TGCGCCAGCAGCCGCCGATCTGGAGGCTACACCTTC	CASSRRSGGYTF
TRBV20-1	.	.	TRBJ2-5	TGCGGCGCTAAATGGGGGCAAGAGACCCAGTACTTC	CGAKWGQETQYF
TRBV5-1	TRBD2	few	TRBJ2-5	TGCGCCAGCAGCTTGGGTTTGGCTAGCGGGGTCCAAGAGACCCAGTACTTC	CASSLGLASGVQETQYF
TRBV7-2	.	few	TRBJ2-1	TGTGCCAGCAGCGGTAGCGTTACCTACAATGAGCAGTTCTTC	CASSGSVTYNEQFF
TRBV20-1	.	.	TRBJ2-3	TGCAGTGCTGGGACCTCAGGGAACACAGATACGCAGTATTTT	CSAGTSGNTDTQYF
TRBV5-1	.	few	TRBJ2-2	TGCGCCAGCAGACCCCAGGGGACTGTGGAGCTGTTTTTT	CASRPQGTVELFF
TRBV7-9	.	few	TRBJ2-1	TGTGCCAGCAGCTTAGTCGGGGCGACTGAGCAGTTCTTC	CASSLVGATEQFF